This T cell receptor (beta chain) was found in a study of OX40 agonist ivuxolimab in advanced cancers. CDR3 length: 14 residues. V lost 4 bases, J lost 2 bases, and 12 bases lay in between. In germline, CDR1 is MNHEY, CDR2 SMNVEV (reference sequence). The repertoire was sequenced with immunoSEQ multiplex PCR; TCRdb's copy has only in-frame clones and lacks some. The table records tens of thousands of clones, approximately 85% of them present only once. The chain combines TRBV27 with TRBJ2-7; D is perhaps TRBD1 (5 bases). The sample was CD4+ or CD8+ T cells sorted from blood, taken in a trial of the OX40 agonist ivuxolimab. This receptor was identified in an adult with an advanced solid tumor such as melanoma, head and neck, liver or kidney cancer. CDR3 region: CASSWGQHPYEQYF. In nucleotides, the CDR3 is TGTGCCAGCAGTTGGGGCCAGCATCCCTACGAGCAGTACTTC.